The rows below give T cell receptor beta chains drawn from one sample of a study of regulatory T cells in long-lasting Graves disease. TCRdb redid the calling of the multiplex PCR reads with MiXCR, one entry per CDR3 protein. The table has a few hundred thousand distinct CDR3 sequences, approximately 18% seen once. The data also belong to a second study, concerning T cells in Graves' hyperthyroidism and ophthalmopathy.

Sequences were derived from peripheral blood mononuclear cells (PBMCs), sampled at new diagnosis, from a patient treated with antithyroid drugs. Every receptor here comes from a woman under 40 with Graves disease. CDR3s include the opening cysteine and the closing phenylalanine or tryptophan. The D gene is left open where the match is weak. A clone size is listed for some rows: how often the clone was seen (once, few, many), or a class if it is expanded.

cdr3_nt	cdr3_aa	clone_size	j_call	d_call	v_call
TGTGCCAGCTCACCTGCTAGGAGGGCAGGAGATACGCAGTATTTT	CASSPARRAGDTQYF	few	TRBJ2-3	NA	TRBV18
TGTGCCAGCAGTGAAGTTCATGTAGAGACCCAGTACTTC	CASSEVHVETQYF	few	TRBJ2-5	NA	TRBV6-1
TGTGCCATCAGTAACGGGAATTCACTCCTCCACTTT	CAISNGNSLLHF	NA	TRBJ1-6	NA	TRBV10-3
TGCAGTGCTAGAGTCGGGGGGGGCGGGTTCACTGAAGCTTTCTTT	CSARVGGGGFTEAFF	NA	TRBJ1-1	NA	TRBV20-1
TGCAGTGCTAGAAAAACAACTAGCGGGGGCTCAGCGGGGGCCCACCTCTACGAGCAGTACTTC	CSARKTTSGGSAGAHLYEQYF	NA	TRBJ2-7	TRBD2	TRBV20-1
TGTGCCAGCAGCCTCCACCGGGACTTGAGCAATCAGCCCCAGCATTTT	CASSLHRDLSNQPQHF	many	TRBJ1-5	NA	TRBV5-5
TGTGCCAGCAGTGCGGGGGATACCGGGGAGCTGTTTTTT	CASSAGDTGELFF	many	TRBJ2-2	NA	TRBV6-1
TGTGCCAGCCATCCCGGGGGTACGCAGTATTTT	CASHPGGTQYF	many	TRBJ2-3	NA	TRBV2
TGTGCCAGCTCAAAGGGCCTAAGCAATCAGCCCCAGCATTTT	CASSKGLSNQPQHF	many	TRBJ1-5	NA	TRBV18
TGTGCCAGCAGCGCCACTGGGTTGTCGGATGGCTACACCTTC	CASSATGLSDGYTF	many	TRBJ1-2	NA	TRBV11-2
TGTGCCAGCAGCCGAACAGGGGATTCACCCCTCCACTTT	CASSRTGDSPLHF	many	TRBJ1-6	TRBD1	TRBV7-9
TGTGCCAGCAGTTTAGGGGGGGCCCCCTACGAGCAGTACTTC	CASSLGGAPYEQYF	many	TRBJ2-7	NA	TRBV28
TGTGCCAGCAGTGAGTGGCCTCGGGGAACGCAGTATTTT	CASSEWPRGTQYF	many	TRBJ2-3	NA	TRBV6-1
TGCAGTGTCGCCGGGACATCTGAAAACATTCAGTACTTC	CSVAGTSENIQYF	many	TRBJ2-4	NA	TRBV20-1
TGCGCCAGCAGCTCGGTCGGGACTAGCGGGGGGGTGAGCACAGATACGCAGTATTTT	CASSSVGTSGGVSTDTQYF	many	TRBJ2-3	TRBD2	TRBV5-1
TGTGCCAGCTCACCACAGAAGAACACCGGGGAGCTGTTTTTT	CASSPQKNTGELFF	few	TRBJ2-2	NA	TRBV18
TGTGCCATCAGTGAGTCGGCCCCCGGGAGCAATCAGCCCCAGCATTTT	CAISESAPGSNQPQHF	NA	TRBJ1-5	NA	TRBV10-3
TGTGCCAGCAGCGTATCCCCCCGGGACAGGGCAAGTGTATACGAGCAGTACTTC	CASSVSPRDRASVYEQYF	many	TRBJ2-7	TRBD1	TRBV9